This TCR beta chain stems from a study of blood T cell repertoires in COVID-19. At the level of the study: Samples taken during acute and convalescent COVID-19 were collected in the United States, Italy and Spain. PBMCs, B-cell-depleted T cells, or T cells were the source of the cDNA or gDNA that made up the material.

Authors' processing steps: Reference gene primer amplification gave estimated nucleated cell counts. Data came from immunoSEQ multiplex PCR; TCRdb stores just in-frame clones and leaves some out. V, J and clone size are taken as reported in that table, and D and trimming were inferred from the DNA itself. The sample consists of 220,000 or so clones, around 84% of them appearing once. This TCR was sampled from a middle-aged man who had recovered from COVID-19. Sequences were obtained from peripheral blood.

CDR3 loop: CASLRQAKGETQYF. For the CDR3, the DNA is TGTGCCAGCTTACGACAGGCCAAGGGAGAGACCCAGTACTTC. V gene TRBV28 combines with J gene TRBJ2-5, with TRBD1 as a possible D gene (6 bases). This CDR3 contains 14 residues. V lost 8 bases and J lost 4, with 17 bases in between. The germline V gene encodes CDR1 MDHEN and CDR2 SYDVKM.